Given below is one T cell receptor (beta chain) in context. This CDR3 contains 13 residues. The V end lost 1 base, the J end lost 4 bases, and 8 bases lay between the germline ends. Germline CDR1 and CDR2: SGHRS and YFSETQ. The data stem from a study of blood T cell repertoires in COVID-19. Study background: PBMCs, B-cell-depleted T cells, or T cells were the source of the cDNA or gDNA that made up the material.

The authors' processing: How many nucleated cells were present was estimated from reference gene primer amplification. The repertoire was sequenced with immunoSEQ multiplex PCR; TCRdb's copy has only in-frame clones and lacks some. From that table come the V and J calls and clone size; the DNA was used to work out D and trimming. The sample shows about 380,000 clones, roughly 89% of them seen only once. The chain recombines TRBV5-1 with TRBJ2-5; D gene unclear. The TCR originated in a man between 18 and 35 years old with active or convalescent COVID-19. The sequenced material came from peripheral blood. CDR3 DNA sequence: TGCGCCAGCAGCTTGACTCAGCGAGAGACCCAGTACTTC. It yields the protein CASSLTQRETQYF.